A selection of T cell receptor beta chains follows, all from one sample in a study of cytomegalovirus exposure and HLA in healthy donors. Generated by immunoSEQ multiplex PCR, the TCRdb table keeps only in-frame clones and is missing some. The sample records around 91,000 clones, 84% being singletons. The material sequenced was PBMCs. The receptor set was obtained from a man younger than 35 in good health and CMV-seronegative. Each CDR3 is given with its conserved first and last residue. D genes are given only for firm matches. Not every row has a clone size; where given, it reads once, few, many or a size class.

cdr3_nt cdr3_aa d_call j_call v_call clone_size
TGCAGCGGGGGACTAGCAGACCAAGAGACCCAGTACTTC CSGGLADQETQYF TRBD2 TRBJ2-5 TRBV29-1 -
TGTGCCAGTAGTATAGTCACAGGGGTCGAGCAGTACTTC CASSIVTGVEQYF TRBD1 TRBJ2-7 TRBV19 -
TGCGCCAGCAGGGCGGCCTATGGCTACACCTTC CASRAAYGYTF - TRBJ1-2 TRBV5-1 -
TGTGCCAGCAGGGCCACTAGCGGCTCCTACAATGAGCAGTTCTTC CASRATSGSYNEQFF TRBD2 TRBJ2-1 TRBV7-8 -
TGTGCCAGCAGTGTGGGACTAGCGGGAGAGGAGCAGTACTTC CASSVGLAGEEQYF TRBD2 TRBJ2-7 TRBV6-1 few
TGCGCCAGCAGCTTGGGATCAGGGAAAGACTATGGCTACACCTTC CASSLGSGKDYGYTF - TRBJ1-2 TRBV5-1 -
TGCGCCAGCAGCTTGGCGGGGTCATCCTACGAGCAGTACTTC CASSLAGSSYEQYF - TRBJ2-7 TRBV5-1 -
TGTGCCATCCCGGCGGCTAGCGCGGTCGACGAGCAGTACTTC CAIPAASAVDEQYF - TRBJ2-7 TRBV10-3 -
TGTGCCAGCAGGAAACAGAAGAACACTGAAGCTTTCTTT CASRKQKNTEAFF - TRBJ1-1 TRBV6-5 -
TGCGCCAGCAGCCAAGGGACAGGCGCTCTGTCCGCGGGGCCCCAGCATTTT CASSQGTGALSAGPQHF TRBD1 TRBJ1-5 TRBV4-1 -
TGTGCCAGCAGCTTAGGTTGGGCACGGGGGAAGAACACTGAAGCTTTCTTT CASSLGWARGKNTEAFF - TRBJ1-1 TRBV7-2 -
TGTGCCAGCAGTTATTCCGGACAGGGGTACTACAATGAGCAGTTCTTC CASSYSGQGYYNEQFF TRBD1 TRBJ2-1 TRBV6-5 -
TGCGCCAGCAGCTTTTGGACAGGGAAGGACTATGGCTACACCTTC CASSFWTGKDYGYTF TRBD1 TRBJ1-2 TRBV5-1 once
TGTGCCAGCAGTGGGGCGGGGGGGATCCAAGAGACCCAGTACTTC CASSGAGGIQETQYF TRBD2 TRBJ2-5 TRBV6-1 -
TGTGCCAGCAACGAGAGGGGGTCCAACACTGAAGCTTTCTTT CASNERGSNTEAFF - TRBJ1-1 TRBV6-5 few
TGTGCCAGCAGCGCGGGACAGTATTTGAACACTGAAGCTTTCTTT CASSAGQYLNTEAFF TRBD1 TRBJ1-1 TRBV7-9 -
TGCGCCAGCAGCTTGGAGGGACTAGCGGCCAATGAGCAGTTCTTC CASSLEGLAANEQFF TRBD2 TRBJ2-1 TRBV5-1 -
TGCAGCGCCCAGGACAGGGTTAGTTATGGCTACACCTTC CSAQDRVSYGYTF TRBD1 TRBJ1-2 TRBV29-1 -
TGCGCCAGCAGCCGGGGCGGACAGGCGCCTACCTACGAGCAGTACTTC CASSRGGQAPTYEQYF TRBD1 TRBJ2-7 TRBV4-1 -
TGTGCCAGCAGTTACATAAGGGACTACCCCTACGAGCAGTACTTC CASSYIRDYPYEQYF TRBD2 TRBJ2-7 TRBV6-6 -
TGTGCCAGCAGCCTAAATGTGGTGAACACTGAAGCTTTCTTT CASSLNVVNTEAFF - TRBJ1-1 TRBV27 -
TGTGCCAGCAGCGGGACTAGCGGGAGGAATGAGCAGTTCTTC CASSGTSGRNEQFF TRBD2 TRBJ2-1 TRBV5-4 -
TGTGCTAGTGGCCGGGGAATAGACCGCGGGGGCTACACCTTC CASGRGIDRGGYTF - TRBJ1-2 TRBV12-5 -
TGTGCCAGCAGTTTAGTTCAGGGTCGGACTGAGCAGTTCTTC CASSLVQGRTEQFF - TRBJ2-1 TRBV27 -